Shown below are 20 T cell receptor beta chains from a single sample sequenced in a study of T-cell reconstitution after alpha-beta-depleted transplantation in children. Preparation of the TCRbeta library was carried out with unique molecular identifiers. MiXCR was run by TCRdb on the PCR reads, yielding one entry per CDR3 protein. The sample includes under 250,000 distinct CDR3 sequences, roughly a quarter of them seen just once. Source: PBMCs, mostly from graft donor cells, taken 360 days after TCRalphabeta/CD19-depleted stem cell transplant. These receptors all stem from a female patient aged 2-9 years who had a stem cell transplant for congenital amegakaryocytic thrombocytopenia, so the T cells may come from the graft donor.

This chain connects TRBV20-1 to TRBJ2-2, with 10 bases lining up with TRBD1. The V gene end was trimmed by 3 bases and the J gene end by 6 bases; junction bases not matched to a gene: 13. The CDR3 totals 17 residues. Per the germline V gene, CDR1 is DFQATT and CDR2 is SNEGSKA (reference sequence). The CDR3 region is CSASGLMTGGLAGELFF. The CDR3 DNA reads as TGCAGTGCTAGTGGTCTTATGACAGGGGGCTTGGCCGGGGAGCTGTTTTTT.

The chain joins TRBV29-1 to TRBJ2-1, with D possibly TRBD2 on 5 matching bases. This CDR3 comprises 14 residues. Germline values: CDR1 SQVTM, CDR2 ANQGSEA. Trimming shortened V by 1 base and J by 4 bases, and 11 bases separated the two germline ends. Here the CDR3 reads CSVEGVRLYNEQFF. Here the CDR3 DNA reads TGCAGCGTTGAAGGTGTCAGACTATACAATGAGCAGTTCTTC.

The rearrangement joins TRBV28 to TRBJ2-1; D uncertain. This CDR3 region has 13 residues. The V end was cut by 5 bases, the J end by 5 bases, with 10 bases between. Germline loops: CDR1 MDHEN, CDR2 SYDVKM. The chain's CDR3 is CASSPGDDNEQFF. DNA of the CDR3: TGTGCCAGCAGTCCCGGTGACGACAATGAGCAGTTCTTC.

The rearrangement uses TRBV5-1 and TRBJ2-3, with 7 bases fitting TRBD2. CDR1 and CDR2 (germline): SGHRS, YFSETQ. This CDR3 is 15 amino acids long. The J segment lost 3 bases and the V segment lost 0 bases, leaving 4 bases of the junction unmatched. The CDR3 DNA reads TGCGCCAGCAGCTTGGAGCGGGAAAGGACAGATACGCAGTATTTT. It is translated as CASSLERERTDTQYF.

This clonotype was seen a few times. The chain joins TRBV9 to TRBJ2-1; a weak D match, TRBD2 (7 bases). Trimming stripped 0 bases from V and 3 bases from J, with 10 bases between. The CDR3 contains 15 residues. Germline assignment: CDR1 SGDLS and CDR2 YYNGEE. The CDR3 loop is CASSVGGGGYNEQFF. In nucleotides, the CDR3 is TGTGCCAGCAGCGTAGGGGGAGGGGGCTACAATGAGCAGTTCTTC.

The gene calls are TRBV12-3 or TRBV12-4 and TRBJ2-4, with D unclear. Trimming left V 5 bases short and J 1 base short, with 12 bases between. The CDR3 is 15 residues long. The CDR3 coding sequence is TGTGCCAGCAGTCGCCAATATTGGGCCAAAAACATTCAGTACTTC. As protein: CASSRQYWAKNIQYF.

The CDR3 nucleotides are TGCAGTGCTAGAGGGTTTGCAGCGGGAGGGGAAGAGACCCAGTACTTC. Translated: CSARGFAAGGEETQYF. The V call is TRBV20-1, the J call TRBJ2-5; 10 nucleotides match TRBD2. Germline V lookup: CDR1 DFQATT, CDR2 SNEGSKA (reference sequence). J gave up 3 bases and V 1 base, and 8 bases lay outside the gene matches. The CDR3 covers 16 residues.

This clonotype has a handful of counts. The chain links TRBV20-1 to TRBJ2-3; D ambiguous. CDR3 length: 13 amino acids. CDR1 and CDR2 (germline): DFQATT, SNEGSKA (reference sequence). The V end was cut by 0 bases, the J end by 4 bases, with 8 bases between. The CDR3 here is CSARETVADTQYF. In DNA form, the CDR3 reads TGCAGTGCTAGAGAAACGGTGGCAGATACGCAGTATTTT.

This clonotype appeared a few times. The chain has TRBV4-1 and TRBJ1-6, with D possibly matching TRBD1 (5 bases). The germline V gene has CDR1 MGHRA and CDR2 YSYEKL. This CDR3 has 16 residues. Trimming removed 4 bases at V and 3 bases at J, with 13 bases between. CDR3 DNA: TGCGCCAGCAGCCCCGGGGACGGTTACTATAATTCACCCCTCCACTTT. It encodes CASSPGDGYYNSPLHF.

V usage is TRBV7-6 and J usage is TRBJ2-7; D is ambiguous. CDR3 size: 21 residues. Germline-derived CDR1 and CDR2 are SGHVS and FNYEAQ. Trimming removed 3 bases at V and 4 bases at J, with 34 bases between. As DNA, the CDR3 is TGTGCCAGCAGCTTCGAGTCGGCCTCCGGGTTGACCAAACTTAAGAGATACGAGCAGTACTTC. It codes for CASSFESASGLTKLKRYEQYF.

The DNA for the CDR3 is TGTGCCAGCAGCCCTCGGCTAGCGGCCTTCTTCTTC. As protein: CASSPRLAAFFF. The chain is built from TRBV2 and TRBJ2-1; 7 bases are a match to TRBD2. The germline CDR1 and CDR2 sequences are SNHLY and FYNNEI. V dropped 6 bases and J dropped 16; count of bases not matched to a gene: 12. The CDR3 has 12 residues.

CDR3 sequence (DNA): TGTGGACGACTAGCTCTGAACACCGGGGAGCTGTTTTTT. Translating it yields CGRLALNTGELFF. The chain has TRBV21-1 and TRBJ2-2; the table names TRBD2, a call not compared with the DNA. TRBV21-1 is tagged as a pseudogene. The CDR3 totals 13 residues.

The chain links TRBV28 to TRBJ2-7; D could derive from TRBD1 or TRBD2 (5 bases each). Germline CDR1 reads MDHEN; CDR2 reads SYDVKM. The CDR3 is 13 residues long. Trimming pared 7 bases from V and 3 bases from J, leaving 13 bases between. CDR3 amino acids: CASTERGYYEQYF. CDR3 bases: TGTGCCAGCACGGAGAGGGGCTACTACGAGCAGTACTTC. Full variable domain (rest looked up from reference TRBV28 and TRBJ2-7): DVKVTQSSRYLVKRTGEKVFLECVQDMDHENMFWYRQDPGLGLRLIYFSYDVKMKEKGDIPEGYSVSREKKERFSLILESASTNQTSMYLCASTERGYYEQYFGPGTRLTVT.

The chain combines TRBV7-8 with TRBJ1-1; D gene unclear. Trimming removed 3 bases at V and 0 bases at J, with 17 bases between. Germline V lookup: CDR1 SGHVS, CDR2 FQNEAQ. This CDR3 has 17 amino acids. Written as DNA, the CDR3 is TGTGCCAGCAGCTTCTTTCCAGAATATTACTTGAACACTGAAGCTTTCTTT. Its protein is CASSFFPEYYLNTEAFF.

The table lists this clonotype with a few counts. V and J are TRBV29-1 and TRBJ2-7, with a tentative D call TRBD2 (7 bases). Germline-derived CDR1 and CDR2 are SQVTM and ANQGSEA. The CDR3 length is 13 residues. Trimming shortened V by 3 bases and J by 5 bases, and 14 bases separated the two germline ends. The CDR3 sequence: CSVEGGRGNEQYF. Here the CDR3 DNA reads TGCAGCGTTGAGGGGGGGCGCGGGAACGAGCAGTACTTC.

The chain carries TRBV6-2 or TRBV6-3 and TRBJ1-4; the D gene is possibly TRBD1 (6 bases). Germline CDR1 MNHEY, CDR2 SVGEGT. This CDR3 is 14 amino acids long. Trimming removed 6 bases from V and 10 bases from J, with 18 bases in between. CDR3 nucleotide sequence: TGTGCCAGCAGACCCACAAACAGGGTCGGAAAACTGTTTTTT. It yields the protein CASRPTNRVGKLFF.

This clonotype has more than one count but fewer than ten. The V and J genes are TRBV12-3 or TRBV12-4 and TRBJ2-7, with TRBD1 matching over 9 bases. The CDR3 is 16 amino acids. The V and J ends lost 4 bases and 2 bases, in that order; junction bases with no gene match: 9. CDR3 in DNA: TGTGCCAGCAGTTCGAAACAGGGGGCCAGAACCTACGAGCAGTACTTC. This encodes CASSSKQGARTYEQYF.

Details on this clonotype: A read error is possible here, since a much larger clone lies one base away. V is TRBV6-5 and J is TRBJ2-5; TRBD2 agrees at 7 bases. This CDR3 is built from 14 residues. CDR1 MNHEY and CDR2 SVGAGI come from the germline V gene. The CDR3 reads CARSYIRGEETQYF. The DNA for the CDR3 is TGTGCCAGAAGTTACATTCGGGGGGAAGAGACCCAGTACTTC.

The rearrangement joins TRBV2 to TRBJ1-1; the D gene is possibly TRBD1 (6 bases). The CDR3 consists of 15 residues. Deletions cut 0 bases from V and 2 bases from J, with 10 bases between. Germline lookup yields CDR1 SNHLY and CDR2 FYNNEI. As DNA, the CDR3 is TGTGCCAGCAGTGAAGCTGGGACAAGAAACACTGAAGCTTTCTTT. It specifies CASSEAGTRNTEAFF.

This clonotype was observed a handful of times. The CDR3 DNA reads as TGTGCCAGCAGTTCGTTGGCGGGAGGCCATCGGGACGCAGATACGCAGTATTTT. Translating gives CASSSLAGGHRDADTQYF. The chain joins TRBV28 to TRBJ2-3, with 8 bases identical to TRBD2. This CDR3 has 18 amino acids. V lost 4 bases to trimming and J lost 4 bases; unmatched junction nucleotides: 16. Germline loops: CDR1 MDHEN, CDR2 SYDVKM.